The 17 T cell receptor beta chains below all came from one sample that was sequenced in a study of shared clonotypes between healthy human individuals. Positively selected for CCR7, the CD45RO-negative cells used as naive CD8 cells excluded terminally differentiated effector memory CD45RA+ cells. Here immunoSEQ multiplex PCR was the method, and the copy in TCRdb shows in-frame clones only, minus some. The table includes about 2.1 million clones, just over 90% detected once. Material: naive CD8+ T cells from PBMCs. The receptors were gathered from a man aged 18 to 30 in good health. Some clones in this sample may be carry-over from other donors' samples.

The chain recombines TRBV2 with TRBJ1-4; 9 bases line up with TRBD1. The germline gives CDR1 SNHLY, CDR2 FYNNEI. CDR3 size: 16 residues. The trim removed 0 bases at V and 8 bases at J, leaving 7 bases unmatched. This chain's CDR3 is CASSEARTGVGEKLFF. The CDR3 nucleotides are TGTGCCAGCAGTGAAGCGAGGACAGGGGTAGGGGAAAAACTGTTTTTT.

The chain employs TRBV7-9 and TRBJ1-5; 7 bases align to TRBD1. The V segment lost 3 bases and the J segment 5 bases; nucleotides outside the gene matches: 7. Germline V CDR1 and CDR2: SEHNR, FQNEAQ (reference sequence). CDR3 length: 15 amino acids. The CDR3 reads CASSFSSQGDQPQHF. In DNA form, the CDR3 reads TGTGCCAGCAGCTTTTCATCGCAGGGGGATCAGCCCCAGCATTTT.

The V and J genes are TRBV28 and TRBJ2-7; the match to TRBD2 covers 7 bases. Germline loops: CDR1 MDHEN, CDR2 SYDVKM. The V and J ends lost 6 bases and 2 bases, in that order; junction bases with no gene match: 10. The CDR3 length is 15 residues. The CDR3 nucleotides are TGTGCCAGCAGGCCTACTAGCGCCAGTCCCTACGAGCAGTACTTC. This translates into CASRPTSASPYEQYF.

Remarks on this clone: Other DNA sequences in this specimen translate into the identical CDR3. The V gene is TRBV7-9, the J gene TRBJ2-7; D unresolved. Germline V gene lookup returns CDR1 SEHNR and CDR2 FQNEAQ (reference sequence). V dropped 2 bases and J dropped 0 bases, with 8 bases sitting between them. This CDR3 comprises 14 residues. The CDR3 bases are TGTGCCAGCAGCTTACGAGGCTTCTCCTACGAGCAGTACTTC. Translation: CASSLRGFSYEQYF.

This clone was detected once. At the DNA level, this CDR3 is encoded by other sequences in the same sample as well. This sequence joins TRBV27 and TRBJ2-1; 11 bases match TRBD2. There are 15 residues in the CDR3. The V gene end was trimmed by 2 bases and the J gene end by 4 bases; junction bases not matched to a gene: 1. CDR1 is MNHEY and CDR2 is SMNVEV in the germline V gene (reference sequence). The CDR3 DNA sequence: TGTGCCAGCAGTTTAGGGACTAGCGGTTACAATGAGCAGTTCTTC. It encodes CASSLGTSGYNEQFF.

The chain carries TRBV5-5 and TRBJ2-7; possible D gene TRBD2, 6 bases. Deletions cut 4 bases from V and 3 bases from J, with 14 bases between. CDR1 is SGHKS, CDR2 YYEKEE, per germline (reference sequence). The CDR3 has 14 residues. The CDR3: CASSPTNGGYEQYF. The DNA of the CDR3 is TGTGCCAGCAGCCCCACCAACGGGGGCTACGAGCAGTACTTC.

The rearrangement links TRBV5-6 to TRBJ2-3, with D unresolved. Per germline, CDR1 SGHDT and CDR2 YYEEEE. CDR3 size: 14 residues. The V end lost 4 bases, the J end lost 4 bases, and 13 bases lay between the germline ends. The CDR3 sequence is CASSALGPADTQYF. CDR3 sequence (DNA): TGTGCCAGCAGCGCCCTCGGGCCGGCAGATACGCAGTATTTT. Full variable domain (missing parts from reference TRBV5-6 and TRBJ2-3): DAGVTQSPTHLIKTRGQQVTLRCSPKSGHDTVSWYQQALGQGPQFIFQYYEEEERQRGNFPDRFSGHQFPNYSSELNVNALLLGDSALYLCASSALGPADTQYFGPGTRLTVL.

The chain links TRBV10-3 to TRBJ2-2; no definite D call. This CDR3 is 14 amino acids long. V dropped 2 bases and J dropped 0 bases, with 4 bases sitting between them. The germline CDR1 and CDR2 sequences are ENHRY and SYGVKD. CDR3 DNA sequence: TGTGCCATCAGTGAGGGTGCGAACACCGGGGAGCTGTTTTTT. Amino acid sequence: CAISEGANTGELFF.

This clone occurred once. The chain links TRBV14 to TRBJ2-7; D remains unclear. Between the trimmed V and J ends, which lost 1 base and 5 bases, there was a span of 6 bases. The CDR3 spans 12 residues. In germline, CDR1 is SGHDN, CDR2 FVKESK. CDR3 sequence: CASSQAMNEQYF. As DNA, the CDR3 is TGTGCCAGCAGCCAAGCGATGAACGAGCAGTACTTC.

This chain joins TRBV29-1 and TRBJ2-7; 7 bases match TRBD1. The CDR3 contains 12 residues. V lost 7 bases and J lost 3; bases outside the gene matches: 6. Germline V CDR1 and CDR2: SQVTM, ANQGSEA. CDR3: CSGKTGNYEQYF. The CDR3 DNA reads as TGCAGCGGGAAGACAGGGAACTACGAGCAGTACTTC.

The chain links TRBV13 to TRBJ2-3, with TRBD1 matching over 9 bases. Germline CDR1 is PRHDT and CDR2 is FYEKMQ (reference sequence). The CDR3 contains 14 residues. The V gene end was trimmed by 1 base and the J gene end by 5 bases; junction bases not matched to a gene: 1. DNA of the CDR3: TGTGCCAGCAGCTTAGAGACAGGGGGAGATACGCAGTATTTT. Residues: CASSLETGGDTQYF.

The CDR3 DNA reads as TGTGCCAGCAGGAGCGAGTACAATGAGCAGTTCTTC. It yields the protein CASRSEYNEQFF. The chain recombines TRBV27 with TRBJ2-1; no reliable D call. The CDR3 consists of 12 residues. CDR1 is MNHEY and CDR2 is SMNVEV in the germline V gene (reference sequence). Trimming left V 6 bases short and J 4 bases short, with 7 bases between.

This clone was recorded only once. V is TRBV9 and J is TRBJ2-2, with TRBD1 matching 11 bases. The ends lost 4 bases at V and 3 bases at J; junction bases unmatched: 8. The length of the CDR3 is 17 residues. CDR1 is SGDLS and CDR2 is YYNGEE in the germline V gene. CDR3 sequence: CASSSNRDRGDTGELFF. The CDR3 coding sequence is TGTGCCAGCAGCTCAAACCGGGACAGGGGGGACACCGGGGAGCTGTTTTTT.

The genes are TRBV29-1 and TRBJ2-7, with D possibly called TRBD1 or TRBD2 (5 bases each). CDR3 length: 15 residues. Germline lookup yields CDR1 SQVTM and CDR2 ANQGSEA. The ends were cut back, 5 bases at V and 0 bases at J, with 17 bases in the middle. The DNA for the CDR3 is TGCAGCGTTTTAATGGGACCCCTGAGCTCCTACGAGCAGTACTTC. It translates to CSVLMGPLSSYEQYF.

The chain has TRBV7-2 and TRBJ2-4; TRBD2 might be the D (5 bases). This CDR3 has 13 amino acids. Germline CDR1 SGHTA, CDR2 FQGNSA. V was shortened by 7 bases and J by 6 bases, with 13 bases between the two germline ends. As DNA, the CDR3 is TGTGCCAGCACCCCGACACGGGGAAACATTCAGTACTTC. Amino acids: CASTPTRGNIQYF. Supplemented by reference TRBV7-2 and TRBJ2-4, the full variable domain reads GAGVSQSPSNKVTEKGKDVELRCDPISGHTALYWYRQSLGQGLEFLIYFQGNSAPDKSGLPSDRFSAERTGGSVSTLTIQRTQQEDSAVYLCASTPTRGNIQYFGAGTRLSVL.

This rearrangement joins TRBV9 to TRBJ2-1; 10 bases match TRBD2. The CDR3 runs to 15 residues. J was trimmed by 8 bases and V by 4 bases; bases with no gene match: 9. Looked up from germline, CDR1 is SGDLS and CDR2 is YYNGEE. The CDR3 DNA reads TGTGCCAGCAGCCCTAGCGGGAGTACCGGATATGAGCAGTTCTTC. It specifies CASSPSGSTGYEQFF.

This chain connects TRBV9 to TRBJ2-2; a possible D gene is TRBD1 (6 bases). Germline assignment: CDR1 SGDLS and CDR2 YYNGEE. The CDR3 extends over 15 amino acids. The V end was cut by 3 bases, the J end by 2 bases, with 11 bases between. The DNA of the CDR3 is TGTGCCAGCAGCGCCGACAGGAAAAACACCGGGGAGCTGTTTTTT. Translating it yields CASSADRKNTGELFF.